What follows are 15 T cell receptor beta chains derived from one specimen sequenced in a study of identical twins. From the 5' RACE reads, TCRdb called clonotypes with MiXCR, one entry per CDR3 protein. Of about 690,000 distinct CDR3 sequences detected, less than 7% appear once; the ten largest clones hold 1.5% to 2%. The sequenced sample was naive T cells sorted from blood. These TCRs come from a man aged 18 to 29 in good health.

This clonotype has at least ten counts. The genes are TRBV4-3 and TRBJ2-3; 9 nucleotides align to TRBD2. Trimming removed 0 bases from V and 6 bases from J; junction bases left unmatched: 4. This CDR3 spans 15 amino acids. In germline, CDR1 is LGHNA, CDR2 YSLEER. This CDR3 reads CASSQDLAGWDTQYF. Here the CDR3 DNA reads TGCGCCAGCAGCCAAGATCTAGCGGGATGGGATACGCAGTATTTT.

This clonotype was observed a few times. The CDR3: CASSPLRGGREYEQFF. The CDR3 DNA reads TGTGCCAGCAGCCCACTCAGGGGCGGGAGGGAATATGAGCAGTTCTTC. The chain joins TRBV7-9 to TRBJ2-1; 9 bases agree with TRBD2. The J segment lost 8 bases and the V segment lost 5 bases, leaving 13 bases of the junction unmatched. The CDR3 is made up of 16 amino acids. CDR1 is SEHNR and CDR2 is FQNEAQ in the germline V gene (reference sequence).

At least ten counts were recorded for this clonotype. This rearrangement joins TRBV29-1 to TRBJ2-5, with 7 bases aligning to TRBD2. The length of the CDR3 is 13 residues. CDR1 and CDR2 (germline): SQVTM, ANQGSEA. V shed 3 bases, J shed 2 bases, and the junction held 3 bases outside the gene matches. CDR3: CSVDASGQETQYF. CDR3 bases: TGCAGCGTTGACGCTAGCGGACAAGAGACCCAGTACTTC.

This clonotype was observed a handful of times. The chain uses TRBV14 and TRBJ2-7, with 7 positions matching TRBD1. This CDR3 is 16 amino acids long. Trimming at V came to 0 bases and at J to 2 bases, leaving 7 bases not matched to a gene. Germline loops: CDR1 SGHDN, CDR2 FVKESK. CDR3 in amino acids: CASSQDPDRIPYEQYF. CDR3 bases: TGTGCCAGCAGCCAAGATCCGGACAGGATCCCCTACGAGCAGTACTTC.

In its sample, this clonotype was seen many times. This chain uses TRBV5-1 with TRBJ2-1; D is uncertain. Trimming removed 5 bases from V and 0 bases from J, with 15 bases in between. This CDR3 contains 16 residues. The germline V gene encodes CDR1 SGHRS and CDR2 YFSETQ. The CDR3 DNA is TGCGCCAGCAGTTCCACGTTTCCGAGCTCCTACAATGAGCAGTTCTTC. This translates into CASSSTFPSSYNEQFF.

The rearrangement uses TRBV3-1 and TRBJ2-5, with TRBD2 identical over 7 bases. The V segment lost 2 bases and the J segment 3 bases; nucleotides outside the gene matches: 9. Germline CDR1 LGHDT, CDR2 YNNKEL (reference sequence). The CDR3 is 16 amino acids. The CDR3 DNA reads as TGTGCCAGCAGCCAATTGGGGAGGGCTGAGGAAGAGACCCAGTACTTC. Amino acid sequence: CASSQLGRAEEETQYF.

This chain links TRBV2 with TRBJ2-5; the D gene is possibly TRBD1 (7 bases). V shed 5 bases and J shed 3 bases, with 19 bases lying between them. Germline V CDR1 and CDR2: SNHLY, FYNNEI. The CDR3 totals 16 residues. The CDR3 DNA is TGTGCCAGCAGTCCACAGGGGAGGTCATGGAAAGAGACCCAGTACTTC. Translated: CASSPQGRSWKETQYF. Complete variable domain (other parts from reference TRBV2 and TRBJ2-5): EPEVTQTPSHQVTQMGQEVILRCVPISNHLYFYWYRQILGQKVEFLVSFYNNEISEKSEIFDDQFSVERPDGSNFTLKIRSTKLEDSAMYFCASSPQGRSWKETQYFGPGTRLLVL.

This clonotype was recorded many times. The CDR3 DNA is TGTGCCAGCAGTGAAGTCGACAGAAACTTGGGCTACACCTTC. Encoded protein: CASSEVDRNLGYTF. J is TRBJ1-2 and V is TRBV6-1; D is perhaps TRBD1 (5 bases). This CDR3 is built from 14 residues. V was clipped by 1 base and J by 8 bases, with 14 bases between them. The germline CDR1 and CDR2 sequences are MNHNS and SASEGT.

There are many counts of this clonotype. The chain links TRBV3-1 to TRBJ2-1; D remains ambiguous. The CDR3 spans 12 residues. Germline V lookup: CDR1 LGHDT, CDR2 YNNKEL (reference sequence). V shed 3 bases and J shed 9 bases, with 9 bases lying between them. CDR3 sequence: CASSHSSAEQFF. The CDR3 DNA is TGTGCCAGCAGCCACTCTTCCGCTGAGCAGTTCTTC.

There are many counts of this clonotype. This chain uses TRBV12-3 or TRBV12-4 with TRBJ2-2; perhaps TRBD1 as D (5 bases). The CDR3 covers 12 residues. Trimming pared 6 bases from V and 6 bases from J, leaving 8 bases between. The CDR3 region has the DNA TGTGCCAGCAGCCAGGGTCCCGGGGAGCTGTTTTTT. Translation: CASSQGPGELFF.

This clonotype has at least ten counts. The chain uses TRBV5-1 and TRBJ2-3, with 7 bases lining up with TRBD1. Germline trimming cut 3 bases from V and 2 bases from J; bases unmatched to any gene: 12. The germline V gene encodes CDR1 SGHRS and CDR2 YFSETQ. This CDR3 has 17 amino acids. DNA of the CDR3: TGCGCCAGCAGCTCCCAAGGGGGACAGCTCTTCACAGATACGCAGTATTTT. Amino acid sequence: CASSSQGGQLFTDTQYF.

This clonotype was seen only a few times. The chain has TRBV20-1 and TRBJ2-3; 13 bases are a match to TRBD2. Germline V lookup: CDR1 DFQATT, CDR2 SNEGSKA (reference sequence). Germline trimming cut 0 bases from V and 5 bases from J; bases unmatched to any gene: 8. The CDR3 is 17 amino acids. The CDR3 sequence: CSARDPEGLAGVDTQYF. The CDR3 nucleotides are TGCAGTGCTAGAGACCCCGAAGGACTAGCGGGAGTAGATACGCAGTATTTT.

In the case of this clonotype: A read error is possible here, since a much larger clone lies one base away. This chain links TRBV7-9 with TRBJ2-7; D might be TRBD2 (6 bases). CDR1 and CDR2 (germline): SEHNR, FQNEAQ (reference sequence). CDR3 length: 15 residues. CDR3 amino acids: CASSSTDWDSHEQYF. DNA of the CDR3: TGTGCCAGCAGCTCCACCGATTGGGACTCCCACGAGCAGTACTTC.

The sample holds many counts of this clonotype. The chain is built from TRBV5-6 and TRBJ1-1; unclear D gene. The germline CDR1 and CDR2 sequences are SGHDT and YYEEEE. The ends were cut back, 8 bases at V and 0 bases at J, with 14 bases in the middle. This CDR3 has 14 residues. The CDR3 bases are TGTGCCAGAATTGCGGGTCCCATGAACACTGAAGCTTTCTTT. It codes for CARIAGPMNTEAFF.

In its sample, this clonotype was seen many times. For the CDR3, the DNA is TGCAGTGCCAGACAGGGGTACGGAAACACCATATATTTT. Its translation: CSARQGYGNTIYF. The rearrangement links TRBV20-1 to TRBJ1-3; TRBD1 aligns across 8 bases. CDR1 is DFQATT and CDR2 is SNEGSKA in the germline V gene (reference sequence). Trimming removed 6 bases from V and 4 bases from J; junction bases left unmatched: 5. The CDR3 sequence is 13 residues long.